A single sample gave rise to the 20 T cell receptor beta chains below, sequenced in a study of shared clonotypes between healthy human individuals (TCRdb year 2020). The library was produced with the immunoSEQ multiplex PCR assay. Drawn from immuneACCESS, this table holds only the in-frame rearrangements with V and J called that TCRdb kept. Clones are partly lost; checked studies trace under half to an unresolved V gene and leave the rest unexplained. The sample table records a few million clones; roughly 93% of these occur just once. The ten largest clones take up 0.35% to 0.45% of the sample. Sequenced material: naive CD4+ T cells from PBMCs. In the paper's terms, the cell subset or site label means: CD45RA+ positively selected. The source is a man aged 18 to 29 in good health. Some clones in this sample may be carry-over from other donors' samples.

The chain is built from TRBV4-1 and TRBJ1-2; 8 bases align to TRBD1. The CDR3 is made up of 14 amino acids. V shed 4 bases, J shed 5 bases, and the junction held 6 bases outside the gene matches. Looked up from germline, CDR1 is MGHRA and CDR2 is YSYEKL. CDR3: CASSLDRAAYGYTF. The CDR3, as DNA: TGCGCCAGCAGCCTGGACAGGGCCGCTTATGGCTACACCTTC.

The gene calls are TRBV9 and TRBJ2-5; no clear D gene. Germline V gene lookup returns CDR1 SGDLS and CDR2 YYNGEE. With 3 bases removed from V and 4 bases from J, the gap between germline ends came to 4 bases. There are 11 residues in the CDR3. CDR3 in amino acids: CASSGRETQYF. In DNA, the CDR3 is TGTGCCAGCAGCGGAAGAGAGACCCAGTACTTC.

The chain uses TRBV7-9 and TRBJ2-5; TRBD2 aligns across 8 bases. The CDR3 runs to 16 residues. CDR1 and CDR2 from the germline V gene are SEHNR and FQNEAQ (reference sequence). V dropped 8 bases and J dropped 1; count of bases not matched to a gene: 12. The CDR3 DNA is TGTGCCAGCCGTGGAACCAGCGGGGGAACCCAAGAGACCCAGTACTTC. Its protein is CASRGTSGGTQETQYF.

Points on this clone: In the same sample, other DNA sequences code for this CDR3. The chain is built from TRBV5-4 and TRBJ1-1, with D perhaps matching TRBD1 (5 bases). The V end lost 4 bases, the J end lost 1 base, and 8 bases lay between the germline ends. This CDR3 region has 13 residues. CDR1 and CDR2 from the germline V gene are SGHNT and YYREEE (reference sequence). CDR3 sequence reads: CASSGGRNTEAFF. CDR3 DNA sequence: TGTGCCAGCAGCGGGGGGAGGAACACTGAAGCTTTCTTT.

In regard to this clone: The sample has other DNA sequences that encode this CDR3 too. The rearrangement joins TRBV28 to TRBJ1-2; perhaps TRBD1 as D (6 bases). CDR1 MDHEN and CDR2 SYDVKM come from the germline V gene. V was trimmed by 3 bases and J by 5 bases, leaving 13 bases between them. The CDR3 consists of 14 residues. Here the CDR3 reads CASSLGGAGYGYTF. The CDR3 DNA reads TGTGCCAGCAGTTTGGGGGGCGCGGGTTATGGCTACACCTTC.

The genes are TRBV10-3 and TRBJ1-2; D might be TRBD1 (5 bases). The CDR3 runs to 16 residues. V was cut by 6 bases and J by 1 base, with 18 bases left in between. CDR1 is ENHRY and CDR2 is SYGVKD in the germline V gene. The CDR3: CAISTGEVNVNYGYTF. CDR3 nucleotides: TGTGCCATCAGCACAGGAGAAGTGAATGTTAACTATGGCTACACCTTC.

The DNA of the CDR3 is TGTGCCAGCAGCCGCCTAAACAGGCTAGCGGGAGGTCGGGTGGTCGACTACGAGCAGTACTTC. Translating gives CASSRLNRLAGGRVVDYEQYF. The chain uses TRBV28 and TRBJ2-7; 11 bases match TRBD2. This CDR3 comprises 21 residues. Trimming at V came to 6 bases and at J to 3 bases, leaving 25 bases not matched to a gene. The germline V gene encodes CDR1 MDHEN and CDR2 SYDVKM.

This clone has just a few counts. This sequence joins TRBV5-1 and TRBJ1-5, with a tentative D call TRBD1 (6 bases). The CDR3 consists of 14 residues. Germline CDR1 is SGHRS and CDR2 is YFSETQ. The V end was cut by 3 bases, the J end by 5 bases, with 12 bases between. The CDR3 here is CASSSTGRDQPQHF. CDR3 nucleotide sequence: TGCGCCAGCAGCTCGACAGGCAGGGATCAGCCCCAGCATTTT. Based on the CDR3 plus reference TRBV5-1 and TRBJ1-5, the full variable domain is KAGVTQTPRYLIKTRGQQVTLSCSPISGHRSVSWYQQTPGQGLQFLFEYFSETQRNKGNFPGRFSGRQFSNSRSEMNVSTLELGDSALYLCASSSTGRDQPQHFGDGTRLSIL.

The rearrangement joins TRBV4-2 to TRBJ1-1, with a tentative D call TRBD1 (5 bases). The V gene's germline CDR1 is LGHNA and CDR2 YNFKEQ. The CDR3 extends over 15 amino acids. V shed 0 bases and J shed 6 bases, with 14 bases lying between them. CDR3 amino acids: CASSQDRGDSSEAFF. The CDR3, as DNA: TGTGCCAGCAGCCAAGATAGAGGGGATAGCTCTGAAGCTTTCTTT.

The V call is TRBV5-1, the J call TRBJ2-2; D ambiguous. Trimming pared 4 bases from V and 1 base from J, leaving 14 bases between. CDR1 is SGHRS and CDR2 is YFSETQ in the germline V gene. CDR3 size: 16 residues. The CDR3 spells CASSKGNKMNTGELFF. DNA for the CDR3: TGCGCCAGCAGCAAAGGAAATAAAATGAACACCGGGGAGCTGTTTTTT.

J is TRBJ1-3 and V is TRBV5-1, with TRBD1 identical over 7 bases. This CDR3 is built from 16 residues. Germline V gene lookup returns CDR1 SGHRS and CDR2 YFSETQ. With 9 bases clipped from V and 3 bases from J, the junction kept 15 bases outside the gene matches. This chain's CDR3 is CATRKSPGTDGNTIYF. The CDR3 DNA sequence: TGCGCCACCCGAAAATCGCCCGGGACAGATGGAAACACCATATATTTT.

The gene calls are TRBV28 and TRBJ2-5; a possible D gene is TRBD1 (6 bases). The DNA end favors TRBJ2-7, so the J call may be wrong. Germline V gives CDR1 MDHEN, CDR2 SYDVKM. The CDR3 spans 14 residues. CDR3 sequence: CASSSSGVGYEQYF. CDR3 in DNA: TGTGCCAGCAGTTCATCAGGGGTCGGCTACGAGCAGTACTTC.

This chain uses TRBV7-9 with TRBJ2-7; D unresolved. The CDR3 runs to 15 residues. V was shortened by 1 base and J by 0 bases, with 10 bases between the two germline ends. The germline V gene encodes CDR1 SEHNR and CDR2 FQNEAQ (reference sequence). CDR3 region: CASSLETLGSYEQYF. The CDR3 region has the DNA TGTGCCAGCAGCTTAGAAACGCTAGGCTCCTACGAGCAGTACTTC.

V gene TRBV28 combines with J gene TRBJ2-1, with TRBD1 matching 9 bases. The CDR3 sequence is 14 residues long. The germline gives CDR1 MDHEN, CDR2 SYDVKM. Trimming took 9 bases from V and 2 from J; bases not matched to a gene: 5. As DNA, the CDR3 is TGTGCCAGTAACACAGGGGGCCCCTACAATGAGCAGTTCTTC. This encodes CASNTGGPYNEQFF. Complete variable domain (other parts from reference TRBV28 and TRBJ2-1): DVKVTQSSRYLVKRTGEKVFLECVQDMDHENMFWYRQDPGLGLRLIYFSYDVKMKEKGDIPEGYSVSREKKERFSLILESASTNQTSMYLCASNTGGPYNEQFFGPGTRLTVL.

This clone was picked up one time. The genes are TRBV9 and TRBJ2-5, with D uncertain. This CDR3 region has 14 residues. Germline values: CDR1 SGDLS, CDR2 YYNGEE. The V and J ends lost 2 bases and 4 bases respectively, with 12 bases between them. CDR3 nucleotide sequence: TGTGCCAGCAGCGTGAGCCAAGGTGGAGAGACCCAGTACTTC. It is translated as CASSVSQGGETQYF.

The chain has TRBV9 and TRBJ2-5; 9 bases align to TRBD2. The germline gives CDR1 SGDLS, CDR2 YYNGEE. Trimming at V came to 0 bases and at J to 0 bases, leaving 6 bases not matched to a gene. The CDR3 is made up of 17 amino acids. The CDR3 loop reads CASSVVGLAGYQETQYF. The CDR3 DNA follows: TGTGCCAGCAGCGTAGTAGGGCTAGCGGGGTACCAAGAGACCCAGTACTTC.

V gene TRBV5-1 combines with J gene TRBJ2-1; the match to TRBD2 covers 9 bases. After removal of 4 bases from V and 0 bases from J, the junction contained 8 bases not matched to a gene. There are 17 residues in the CDR3. Germline V gene sequence: CDR1 SGHRS, CDR2 YFSETQ. The CDR3 DNA reads TGCGCCAGCAGCCGGACGGCTAGCGGGACCTCCTACAATGAGCAGTTCTTC. Encoded protein: CASSRTASGTSYNEQFF.

The chain uses TRBV10-3 and TRBJ2-3; possibly TRBD2 for D (6 bases). Looked up from germline, CDR1 is ENHRY and CDR2 is SYGVKD. The CDR3 length is 15 residues. The CDR3 region is CAVAAREEGTDTQYF. The CDR3 bases are TGTGCGGTGGCTGCGAGGGAGGAAGGCACAGATACGCAGTATTTT.

CDR3 in amino acids: CASSSSGGPYEQYF. Written as DNA, the CDR3 is TGTGCCAGCAGCTCATCCGGGGGACCCTACGAGCAGTACTTC. The chain combines TRBV7-2 with TRBJ2-7; D possibly corresponds to TRBD2 (6 bases). The CDR3 runs 14 residues. Trimming left V 4 bases short and J 2 bases short, with 12 bases between. Germline values: CDR1 SGHTA, CDR2 FQGNSA.

CDR3: CASTLTLIRGELFF. DNA of the CDR3: TGTGCCAGCACCCTAACGTTGATCAGAGGGGAGCTGTTTTTT. V gene TRBV11-2 combines with J gene TRBJ2-2; D not resolved. Per germline, CDR1 SGHAT and CDR2 FQNNGV. The V gene lost 7 bases and the J gene lost 8 bases, with 17 bases spanning the gap. The CDR3 is 14 amino acids.